This TCR beta chain is from a study of blood T cell repertoires in COVID-19. Across the whole study: In Cohort 3, a recovered donor had either two negative PCRs, clearance, or symptom resolution. Samples of COVID-19 (acute and convalescent) were obtained from the United States, Italy and Spain.

Per the original data handling: Reference gene primer amplification gave estimated nucleated cell counts. Only in-frame clones appear in the TCRdb table, and some are missing; sequencing was by immunoSEQ multiplex PCR. The V and J calls and clone size come from that table; D and trimming were worked out from the DNA. The table lists 350,000 to 400,000 clones, more than 70% of them singletons. Participants came from roughly 24 US areas, aged about 18 to 100 years. This clone was detected only once. CDR3 length: 15 residues. The germline V gene has CDR1 SGDLS and CDR2 YYNGEE. V was trimmed by 0 bases and J by 5 bases, leaving 14 bases between them.

V is TRBV9 and J is TRBJ2-5; D might be TRBD1 (6 bases). Sequencing was done on a sample of PBMCs or T cells enriched from blood (not recorded which). The source of this sequence is a man aged 40-49 years in a cohort exposed to, infected with or recovered from COVID-19 (not recorded which). CDR3 loop: CASSVDVGGRETQYF. Here the CDR3 DNA reads TGTGCCAGCAGCGTAGATGTAGGGGGTAGGGAGACCCAGTACTTC.